The next 10 T cell receptor beta chains were all read from a single sample in a study of post-analysis software for immune sequencing data. Study-level findings and limits: Compared with controls, patients had more of five or six TRBV segments, including TRBV5-6, TRBV5-1 and TRBV20-1.

Included in the TCR beta cDNA libraries were unique molecular identifiers. In TCRdb, the PCR reads were re-called with MiXCR into one record per CDR3 protein. The sample has hundreds of thousands of distinct CDR3 sequences; around 40% are singletons. These receptors have no identified antigens. Material for sequencing was blood. The receptors come from a girl aged 5-17 years with multiple sclerosis.

This clonotype was detected a few times. The V and J genes are TRBV7-9 and TRBJ2-2; D call uncertain. There are 12 residues in the CDR3. Germline V CDR1 and CDR2: SEHNR, FQNEAQ (reference sequence). V lost 3 bases to trimming and J lost 11 bases, with 10 bases between them. CDR3 DNA: TGTGCCAGCAGCTTCCCCCAGAGTGAGCTGTTTTTT. Translating it yields CASSFPQSELFF. The full variable domain, rest sourced from reference TRBV7-9 and TRBJ2-2, is DTGVSQNPRHKITKRGQNVTFRCDPISEHNRLYWYRQTLGQGPEFLTYFQNEAQLEKSRLLSDRFSAERPKGSFSTLEIQRTEQGDSAMYLCASSFPQSELFFGEGSRLTVL.

The chain joins TRBV29-1 to TRBJ2-1; 8 nucleotides line up with TRBD2. V lost 4 bases and J lost 2; bases outside the gene matches: 4. CDR3 size: 14 residues. Germline V CDR1 and CDR2: SQVTM, ANQGSEA. In DNA form, the CDR3 reads TGCAGCGTTGGAGAGGGACTAGCCTACAATGAGCAGTTCTTC. Protein product: CSVGEGLAYNEQFF.

The rearrangement links TRBV28 to TRBJ2-7, with TRBD1 matching 7 bases. CDR1 is MDHEN and CDR2 is SYDVKM in the germline V gene. The CDR3 sequence is 15 residues long. V was clipped by 6 bases and J by 3 bases; unmatched bases: 11. CDR3 in amino acids: CASSSPGQLFYEQYF. In nucleotides, the CDR3 is TGTGCCAGCAGCAGCCCGGGACAGCTCTTCTACGAGCAGTACTTC.

There are a few counts of this clonotype. The chain joins TRBV14 to TRBJ1-2; D gene ambiguous. CDR1 is SGHDN and CDR2 is FVKESK in the germline V gene. The CDR3 totals 15 residues. V was trimmed by 2 bases and J by 0 bases, leaving 10 bases between them. The CDR3 bases are TGTGCCAGCAGCCAACGGGCCGAAGCTAACTATGGCTACACCTTC. This encodes CASSQRAEANYGYTF.

This clonotype was detected only a few times. This rearrangement joins TRBV4-1 to TRBJ1-2; no clear D. Between the trimmed V and J ends, which lost 0 bases and 3 bases, there was a span of 14 bases. There are 16 residues in the CDR3. CDR1 is MGHRA, CDR2 YSYEKL, per germline. The CDR3 protein is CASSQEFRDFDYGYTF. DNA of the CDR3: TGCGCCAGCAGCCAAGAATTTCGGGATTTTGACTATGGCTACACCTTC.

The chain has TRBV7-6 and TRBJ1-2; 8 nucleotides line up with TRBD1. The junction had 5 bases not matched to a gene; V was cut back by 2 bases and J by 6 bases. The CDR3 length is 14 residues. Germline values: CDR1 SGHVS, CDR2 FNYEAQ. As DNA, the CDR3 is TGTGCCAGCAGCTTATTAACAGGGGGAAATGGCTACACCTTC. Translation: CASSLLTGGNGYTF.

This rearrangement joins TRBV18 to TRBJ2-5; D perhaps matches TRBD1 (5 bases). CDR1 and CDR2 (germline): KGHSH, LQKENI. The CDR3 extends over 13 amino acids. Deletions cut 2 bases from V and 5 bases from J, with 9 bases between. The DNA for the CDR3 is TGTGCCAGCTCACCAGAAGGGGTCGAGACCCAGTACTTC. Translating gives CASSPEGVETQYF.

The chain couples TRBV20-1 to TRBJ2-5, with 7 bases fitting TRBD2. The CDR3 is made up of 16 amino acids. Germline CDR1 and CDR2: DFQATT and SNEGSKA (reference sequence). Unmatched junction bases numbered 16, after V lost 6 bases and J lost 3 bases. The CDR3 reads CSARLASFGAKETQYF. DNA of the CDR3: TGCAGTGCACGACTAGCATCCTTCGGGGCAAAAGAGACCCAGTACTTC.

The chain employs TRBV12-3 or TRBV12-4 and TRBJ2-4; the match to TRBD1 covers 8 bases. This CDR3 is built from 16 residues. J gave up 15 bases and V 6 bases, and 22 bases lay outside the gene matches. As DNA, the CDR3 is TGTGCCAGCAGGTTCTCCGGGACAGGAATTAACTACGAGCGGTACTTC. Amino acids: CASRFSGTGINYERYF.

The sample holds a few counts of this clonotype. V and J are TRBV27 and TRBJ1-5; 11 bases are a match to TRBD1. The germline V gene has CDR1 MNHEY and CDR2 SMNVEV (reference sequence). This CDR3 has 13 residues. V gave up 8 bases and J gave up 7 bases; unmatched junction bases: 4. The CDR3: CASGQGALQPQHF. The CDR3 DNA reads TGTGCCAGCGGACAGGGGGCGTTACAGCCCCAGCATTTT.